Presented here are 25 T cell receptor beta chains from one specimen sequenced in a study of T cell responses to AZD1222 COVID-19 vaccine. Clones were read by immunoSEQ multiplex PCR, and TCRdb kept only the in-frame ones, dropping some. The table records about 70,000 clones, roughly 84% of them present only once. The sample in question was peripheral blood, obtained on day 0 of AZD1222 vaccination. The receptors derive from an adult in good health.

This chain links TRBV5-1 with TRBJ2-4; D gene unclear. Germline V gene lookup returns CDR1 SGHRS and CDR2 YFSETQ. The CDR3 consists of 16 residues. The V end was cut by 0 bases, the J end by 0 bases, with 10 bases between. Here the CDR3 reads CASSLDLGLAKNIQYF. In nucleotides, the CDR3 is TGCGCCAGCAGCTTGGATTTAGGGCTAGCCAAAAACATTCAGTACTTC. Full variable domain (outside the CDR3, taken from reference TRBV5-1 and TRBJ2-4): KAGVTQTPRYLIKTRGQQVTLSCSPISGHRSVSWYQQTPGQGLQFLFEYFSETQRNKGNFPGRFSGRQFSNSRSEMNVSTLELGDSALYLCASSLDLGLAKNIQYFGAGTRLSVL.

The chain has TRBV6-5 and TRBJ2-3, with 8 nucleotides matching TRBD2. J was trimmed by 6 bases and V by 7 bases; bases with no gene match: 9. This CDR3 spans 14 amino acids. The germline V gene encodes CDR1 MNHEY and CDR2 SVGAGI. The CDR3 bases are TGTGCCAGCACCTTAGCGGGGAACAGGGATACGCAGTATTTT. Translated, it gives CASTLAGNRDTQYF.

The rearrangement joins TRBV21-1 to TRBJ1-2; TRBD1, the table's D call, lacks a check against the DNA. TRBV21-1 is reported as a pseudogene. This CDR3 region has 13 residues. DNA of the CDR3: TGTGCCAGCAGCCCGGCAGGCGACTATGGCTACACCTTC. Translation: CASSPAGDYGYTF.

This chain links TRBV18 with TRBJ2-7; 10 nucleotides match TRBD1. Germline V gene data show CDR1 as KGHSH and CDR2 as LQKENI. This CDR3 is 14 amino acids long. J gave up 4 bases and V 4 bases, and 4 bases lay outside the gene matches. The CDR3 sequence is CASSRGQGGYEQYF. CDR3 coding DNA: TGTGCCAGCTCACGCGGACAGGGGGGGTACGAGCAGTACTTC.

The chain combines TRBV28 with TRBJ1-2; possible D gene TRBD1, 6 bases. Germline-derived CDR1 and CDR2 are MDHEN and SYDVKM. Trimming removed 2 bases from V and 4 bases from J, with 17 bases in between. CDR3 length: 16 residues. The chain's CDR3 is CASSLPTGRGAYGYTF. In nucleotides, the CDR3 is TGTGCCAGCAGTTTACCCACGGGACGGGGGGCCTATGGCTACACCTTC.

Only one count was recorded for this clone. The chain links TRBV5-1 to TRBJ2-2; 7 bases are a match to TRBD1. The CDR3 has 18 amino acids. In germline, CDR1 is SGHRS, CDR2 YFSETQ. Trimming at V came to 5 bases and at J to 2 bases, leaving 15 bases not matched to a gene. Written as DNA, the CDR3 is TGCGCCAGCAGAATACCCGCGACAGGGACCTCTAACACCGGGGAGCTGTTTTTT. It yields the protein CASRIPATGTSNTGELFF.

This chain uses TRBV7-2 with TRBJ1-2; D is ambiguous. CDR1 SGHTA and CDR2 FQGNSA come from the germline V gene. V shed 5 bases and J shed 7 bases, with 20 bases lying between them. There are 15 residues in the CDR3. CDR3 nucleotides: TGTGCCAGCAGCCCATTCCTTGATATCCCGGGTGGCTACACCTTC. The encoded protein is CASSPFLDIPGGYTF.

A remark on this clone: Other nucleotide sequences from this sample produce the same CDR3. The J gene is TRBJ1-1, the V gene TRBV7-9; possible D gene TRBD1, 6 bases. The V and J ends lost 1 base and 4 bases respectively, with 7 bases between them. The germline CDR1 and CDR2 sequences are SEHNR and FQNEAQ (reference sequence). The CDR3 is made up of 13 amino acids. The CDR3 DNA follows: TGTGCCAGCAGCTTAGTACAGGGCACTGAAGCTTTCTTT. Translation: CASSLVQGTEAFF.

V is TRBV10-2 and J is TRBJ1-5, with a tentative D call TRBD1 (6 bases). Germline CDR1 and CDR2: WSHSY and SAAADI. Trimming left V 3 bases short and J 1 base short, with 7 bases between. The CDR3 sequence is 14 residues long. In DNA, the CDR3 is TGCGCCAGCAGTGAACAGGGAAGCAATCAGCCCCAGCATTTT. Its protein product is CASSEQGSNQPQHF.

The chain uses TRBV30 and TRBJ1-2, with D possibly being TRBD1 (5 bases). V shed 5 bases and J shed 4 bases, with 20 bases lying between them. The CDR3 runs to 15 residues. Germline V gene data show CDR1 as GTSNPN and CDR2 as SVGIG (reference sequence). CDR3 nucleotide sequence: TGTGCCTGGGGCCCCCTTCGGGGCAGGGTCTATGGCTACACCTTC. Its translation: CAWGPLRGRVYGYTF.

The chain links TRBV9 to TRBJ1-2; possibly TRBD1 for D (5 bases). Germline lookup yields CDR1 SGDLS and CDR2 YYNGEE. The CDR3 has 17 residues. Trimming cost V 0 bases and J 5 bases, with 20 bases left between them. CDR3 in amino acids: CASSVVSNWDQTYGYTF. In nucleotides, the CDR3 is TGTGCCAGCAGCGTAGTCTCGAATTGGGACCAAACGTATGGCTACACCTTC.

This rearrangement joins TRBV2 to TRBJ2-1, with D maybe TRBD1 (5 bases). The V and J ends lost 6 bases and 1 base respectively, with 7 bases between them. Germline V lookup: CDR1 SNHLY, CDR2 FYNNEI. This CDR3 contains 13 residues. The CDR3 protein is CASRRQSYNEQFF. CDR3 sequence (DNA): TGTGCCAGCAGACGACAGTCCTACAATGAGCAGTTCTTC.

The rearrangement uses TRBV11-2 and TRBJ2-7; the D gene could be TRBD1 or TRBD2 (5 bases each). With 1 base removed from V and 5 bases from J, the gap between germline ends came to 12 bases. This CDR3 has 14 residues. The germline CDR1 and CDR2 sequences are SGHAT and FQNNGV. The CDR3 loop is CASSLGGRRNEQYF. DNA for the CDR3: TGTGCCAGCAGCTTAGGGGGCCGGAGGAACGAGCAGTACTTC.

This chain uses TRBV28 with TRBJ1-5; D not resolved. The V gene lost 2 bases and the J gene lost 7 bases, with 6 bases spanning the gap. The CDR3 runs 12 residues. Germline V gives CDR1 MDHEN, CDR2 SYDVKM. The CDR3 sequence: CASSLVNQPQHF. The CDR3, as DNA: TGTGCCAGCAGTTTAGTAAACCAGCCCCAGCATTTT.

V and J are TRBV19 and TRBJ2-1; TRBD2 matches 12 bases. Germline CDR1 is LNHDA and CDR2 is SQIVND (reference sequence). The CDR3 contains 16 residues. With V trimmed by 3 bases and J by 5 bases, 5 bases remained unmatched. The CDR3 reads CASSILAGGPNNEQFF. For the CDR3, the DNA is TGTGCCAGTAGTATTCTAGCGGGGGGGCCTAACAATGAGCAGTTCTTC. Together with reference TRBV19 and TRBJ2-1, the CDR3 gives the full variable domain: DGGITQSPKYLFRKEGQNVTLSCEQNLNHDAMYWYRQDPGQGLRLIYYSQIVNDFQKGDIAEGYSVSREKKESFPLTVTSAQKNPTAFYLCASSILAGGPNNEQFFGPGTRLTVL.

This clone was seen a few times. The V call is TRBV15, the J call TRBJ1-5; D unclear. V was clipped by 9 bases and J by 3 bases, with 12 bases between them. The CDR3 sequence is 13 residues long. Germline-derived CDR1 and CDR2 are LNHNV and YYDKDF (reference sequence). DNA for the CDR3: TGTGCCACTTCCCGACCATTCAATCAGCCCCAGCATTTT. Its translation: CATSRPFNQPQHF.

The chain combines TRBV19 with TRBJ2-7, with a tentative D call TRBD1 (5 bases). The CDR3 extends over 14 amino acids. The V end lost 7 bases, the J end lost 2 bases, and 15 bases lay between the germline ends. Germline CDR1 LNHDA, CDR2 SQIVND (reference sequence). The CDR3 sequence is CASNQWGLTYEQYF. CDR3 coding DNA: TGTGCCAGTAACCAATGGGGCCTAACCTACGAGCAGTACTTC.

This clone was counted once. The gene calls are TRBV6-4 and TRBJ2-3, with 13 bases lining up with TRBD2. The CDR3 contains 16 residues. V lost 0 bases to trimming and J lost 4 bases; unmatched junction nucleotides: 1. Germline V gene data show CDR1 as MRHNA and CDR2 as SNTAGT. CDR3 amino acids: CASSDSTSGGPDTQYF. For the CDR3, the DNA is TGTGCCAGCAGTGACTCGACTAGCGGGGGGCCAGATACGCAGTATTTT.

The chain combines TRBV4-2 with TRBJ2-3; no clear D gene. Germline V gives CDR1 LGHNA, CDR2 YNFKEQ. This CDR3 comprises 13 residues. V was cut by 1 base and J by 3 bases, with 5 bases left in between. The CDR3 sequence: CASSQVKTDTQYF. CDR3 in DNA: TGTGCCAGCAGCCAAGTTAAAACAGATACGCAGTATTTT.

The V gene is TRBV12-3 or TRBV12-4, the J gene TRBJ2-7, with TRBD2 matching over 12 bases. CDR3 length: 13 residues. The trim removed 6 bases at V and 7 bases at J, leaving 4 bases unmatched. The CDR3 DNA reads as TGTGCCAGCAGGCGGACTAGCGGGGTGGAGCAGTACTTC. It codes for CASRRTSGVEQYF.

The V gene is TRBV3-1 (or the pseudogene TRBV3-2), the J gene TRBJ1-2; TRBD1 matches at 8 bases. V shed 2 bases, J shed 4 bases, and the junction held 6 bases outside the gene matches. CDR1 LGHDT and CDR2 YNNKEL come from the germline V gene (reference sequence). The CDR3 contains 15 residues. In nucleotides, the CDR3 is TGTGCCAGCAGCCAATGGGACAGGCGGTTCTATGGCTACACCTTC. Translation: CASSQWDRRFYGYTF.

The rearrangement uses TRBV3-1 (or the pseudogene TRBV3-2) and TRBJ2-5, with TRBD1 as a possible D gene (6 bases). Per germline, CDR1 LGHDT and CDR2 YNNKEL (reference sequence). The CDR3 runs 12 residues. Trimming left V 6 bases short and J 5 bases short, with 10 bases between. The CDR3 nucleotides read TGTGCCAGCAGGATTAGGGGGGAGACCCAGTACTTC. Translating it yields CASRIRGETQYF.

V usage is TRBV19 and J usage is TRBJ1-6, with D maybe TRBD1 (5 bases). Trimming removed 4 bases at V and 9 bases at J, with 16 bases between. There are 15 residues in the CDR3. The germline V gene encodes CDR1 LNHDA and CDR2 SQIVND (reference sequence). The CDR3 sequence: CASSTSGGVGSPLHF. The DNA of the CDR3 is TGTGCCAGTAGTACTTCGGGGGGGGTCGGTTCACCCCTCCACTTT. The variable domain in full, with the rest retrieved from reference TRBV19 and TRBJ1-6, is DGGITQSPKYLFRKEGQNVTLSCEQNLNHDAMYWYRQDPGQGLRLIYYSQIVNDFQKGDIAEGYSVSREKKESFPLTVTSAQKNPTAFYLCASSTSGGVGSPLHFGNGTRLTVT.

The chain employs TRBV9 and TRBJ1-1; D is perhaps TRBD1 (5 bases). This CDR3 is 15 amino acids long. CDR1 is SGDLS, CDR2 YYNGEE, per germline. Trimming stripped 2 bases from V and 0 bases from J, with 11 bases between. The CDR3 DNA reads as TGTGCCAGCAGCGTTACGGGACTCATGAACACTGAAGCTTTCTTT. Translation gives CASSVTGLMNTEAFF.

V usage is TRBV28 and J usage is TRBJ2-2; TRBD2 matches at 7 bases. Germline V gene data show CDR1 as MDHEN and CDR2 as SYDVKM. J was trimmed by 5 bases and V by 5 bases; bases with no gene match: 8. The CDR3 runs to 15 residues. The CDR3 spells CASSPGLVSTGELFF. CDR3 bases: TGTGCCAGCAGTCCCGGACTAGTCTCTACCGGGGAGCTGTTTTTT.